This entry features one T cell receptor beta chain sequence. This sample is part of a study of control samples from healthy donors and cancer patients. Sequencing used immunoSEQ multiplex PCR; TCRdb keeps in-frame clones, though not all of them. Of roughly 180,000 clones listed, about 94% are singletons. The V end lost 6 bases, the J end lost 4 bases, and 22 bases lay between the germline ends. Germline V CDR1 and CDR2: SGHKS, YYEKEE (reference sequence). The CDR3 runs to 16 residues. The sequencing input was blood. V is TRBV5-5 and J is TRBJ1-2; perhaps TRBD1 as D (6 bases). This TCR derives from a woman aged 55-70 years in good health. In nucleotides, the CDR3 is TGTGCCAGCATACAGGGCGGGAGGGGGTTCCTCTATGGCTACACCTTC. Residues: CASIQGGRGFLYGYTF.